These 29 T cell receptor beta chains were sequenced from one sample in a study of blood T cells in healthy people across ages. A second PCR of 7 to 11 cycles used a sample-barcoded 5' primer and a J-beta primer mix. TCRdb recomputed calls from the 5' RACE reads with MiXCR, one row per CDR3 protein. Of some 940,000 distinct CDR3 sequences listed, approximately 32% are singletons. These data were also filed under a second study, of T cells of mothers and their children.

Sequences were obtained from blood. The origin of the receptors is a woman aged 35 to 49 in good health.

V and J are TRBV3-1 and TRBJ2-5; D is possibly TRBD1 (6 bases). The V end was cut by 4 bases, the J end by 11 bases, with 17 bases between. Germline V gene lookup returns CDR1 LGHDT and CDR2 YNNKEL (reference sequence). The CDR3 spans 13 residues. The CDR3 sequence: CASSPLGHNEQYF. CDR3 nucleotides: TGTGCCAGCAGCCCGTTGGGACACAATGAGCAGTACTTC.

Note on this clonotype: A much larger clone sits a single nucleotide away, making a read error possible. The chain joins TRBV7-8 to TRBJ1-6; 9 bases fit TRBD1. The germline CDR1 and CDR2 sequences are SGHVS and FQNEAQ. This CDR3 is 15 amino acids long. V was clipped by 11 bases and J by 5 bases; unmatched bases: 10. The DNA for the CDR3 is TGTGCCTGCACTGTCGGACAGGGGAATAATTCACCCCTCCACTTT. Amino acid sequence: CACTVGQGNNSPLHF.

This clonotype was seen repeatedly, ten times or more. The rearrangement joins TRBV20-1 to TRBJ2-5; TRBD1 matches 8 bases. The CDR3 contains 15 residues. Trimming at V came to 0 bases and at J to 5 bases, leaving 8 bases not matched to a gene. CDR1 is DFQATT and CDR2 is SNEGSKA in the germline V gene (reference sequence). In DNA form, the CDR3 reads TGCAGTGCTAGAGAGTGGACAGGGTTTGGGGAGACCCAGTACTTC. It encodes CSAREWTGFGETQYF.

V usage is TRBV5-1 and J usage is TRBJ1-5; D unclear. The length of the CDR3 is 15 residues. V was shortened by 2 bases and J by 2 bases, with 11 bases between the two germline ends. The germline V gene encodes CDR1 SGHRS and CDR2 YFSETQ. CDR3 bases: TGCGCCAGCAGCTTTCGATCCCCTCGCAATCAGCCCCAGCATTTT. Residues: CASSFRSPRNQPQHF.

The CDR3 here is CASSRWGNSGNTIYF. DNA of the CDR3: TGTGCCAGCAGCCGTTGGGGCAACTCTGGAAACACCATATATTTT. This rearrangement joins TRBV7-2 to TRBJ1-3; weak D call: TRBD1 (5 bases). The CDR3 runs 15 residues. Germline V gene data show CDR1 as SGHTA and CDR2 as FQGNSA. The V end was cut by 5 bases, the J end by 0 bases, with 11 bases between.

V gene TRBV20-1 combines with J gene TRBJ2-5; no clear D gene. The germline V gene encodes CDR1 DFQATT and CDR2 SNEGSKA (reference sequence). The CDR3 extends over 15 amino acids. The V and J ends lost 1 base and 11 bases respectively, with 23 bases between them. This chain's CDR3 is CSARGPVTPYNEQYF. CDR3 sequence (DNA): TGCAGTGCTAGAGGGCCGGTGACCCCCTACAATGAGCAGTACTTC.

Only a few counts were recorded for this clonotype. The chain joins TRBV29-1 to TRBJ2-5, with D possibly TRBD1 on 5 matching bases. Germline assignment: CDR1 SQVTM and CDR2 ANQGSEA. The CDR3 loop spans 16 amino acids. Trimming removed 3 bases from V and 3 bases from J, with 20 bases in between. In DNA, the CDR3 is TGCAGCGTTGATTTTAGGTCCCAGGGTCATAAAGAGACCCAGTACTTC. This translates into CSVDFRSQGHKETQYF.

This clonotype was picked up one time. The J gene is TRBJ2-1, the V gene TRBV10-3, with TRBD1 matching over 7 bases. Per the germline V gene, CDR1 is ENHRY and CDR2 is SYGVKD. The CDR3 runs to 13 residues. V lost 8 bases and J lost 0; bases outside the gene matches: 1. The CDR3 nucleotides are TGTGCCATCCGGGACAGCTCCTACAATGAGCAGTTCTTC. Protein product: CAIRDSSYNEQFF.

V is TRBV6-2 or TRBV6-3 and J is TRBJ2-3; 13 bases are shared with TRBD2. This CDR3 contains 23 residues. The germline V gene has CDR1 MNHEY and CDR2 SVGEGT. The ends lost 0 bases at V and 2 bases at J; junction bases unmatched: 20. CDR3 DNA sequence: TGTGCCAGCAGTTACTCGTTAACGGGTTTTTCGGGACTAGCGGGGACTTCCACAGATACGCAGTATTTT. Translating gives CASSYSLTGFSGLAGTSTDTQYF.

There are a few counts of this clonotype. This chain connects TRBV7-9 to TRBJ2-7, with TRBD1 identical over 7 bases. CDR1 is SEHNR, CDR2 FQNEAQ, per germline (reference sequence). The J segment lost 6 bases and the V segment lost 6 bases, leaving 14 bases of the junction unmatched. The CDR3 covers 15 residues. The CDR3 DNA reads as TGTGCCAGCAGTCGAGGACAGGCCTTGCCCTCCGAGCAGTACTTC. Its translation: CASSRGQALPSEQYF.

At least ten counts were recorded for this clonotype. The chain uses TRBV12-3 or TRBV12-4 and TRBJ2-5; maybe TRBD1 (6 bases). CDR3 length equals 18 residues. V was shortened by 7 bases and J by 4 bases, with 28 bases between the two germline ends. As DNA, the CDR3 is TGTGCCAGCAAGGGGGACACTTGGGGTTTTAAGGTCCGAGAGACCCAGTACTTC. It translates to CASKGDTWGFKVRETQYF.

The chain joins TRBV18 to TRBJ2-6; TRBD1 matches at 7 bases. The ends lost 4 bases at V and 0 bases at J; junction bases unmatched: 9. The CDR3 covers 18 residues. Germline CDR1 KGHSH, CDR2 LQKENI. The CDR3 DNA reads as TGTGCCAGCTCACTCGACAGGGTATCCGGCTCTGGGGCCAACGTCCTGACTTTC. Residues: CASSLDRVSGSGANVLTF.

The chain links TRBV12-3 or TRBV12-4 to TRBJ1-1; TRBD1 matches 7 bases. There are 15 residues in the CDR3. With V trimmed by 3 bases and J by 5 bases, 9 bases remained unmatched. DNA for the CDR3: TGTGCCAGCAGTTTGGGGACAGTTGAAAGGACTGAAGCTTTCTTT. It encodes CASSLGTVERTEAFF.

There are a few counts of this clonotype. The gene calls are TRBV7-2 and TRBJ2-7; possibly TRBD1 for D (6 bases). CDR1 SGHTA and CDR2 FQGNSA come from the germline V gene. This CDR3 comprises 13 residues. With 4 bases removed from V and 7 bases from J, the gap between germline ends came to 14 bases. The CDR3 loop reads CASSSRQANEQYF. CDR3 bases: TGTGCCAGCAGCTCCAGACAGGCTAATGAGCAGTACTTC.

V usage is TRBV12-3 or TRBV12-4 and J usage is TRBJ2-5; possible D gene TRBD1, 5 bases. Trimming removed 3 bases from V and 1 base from J, with 9 bases in between. The CDR3 covers 14 residues. CDR3 nucleotides: TGTGCCAGCAGTTTGACAGCTTTCCAAGAGACCCAGTACTTC. Encoded protein: CASSLTAFQETQYF.

The rearrangement joins TRBV5-1 to TRBJ2-7; possibly TRBD2 for D (5 bases). V was cut by 6 bases and J by 3 bases, with 16 bases left in between. Germline CDR1 and CDR2: SGHRS and YFSETQ. This CDR3 has 14 amino acids. The CDR3 nucleotides are TGCGCCAGCACGGAGGCTAGCACAGACTACGAGCAGTACTTC. As protein: CASTEASTDYEQYF.

This chain joins TRBV28 and TRBJ2-7; 9 positions match TRBD1. This CDR3 is built from 14 residues. Germline trimming cut 6 bases from V and 1 base from J; bases unmatched to any gene: 4. Germline CDR1 and CDR2: MDHEN and SYDVKM. The CDR3 region is CASSYRGHSYEQYF. CDR3 nucleotides: TGTGCCAGCAGCTACAGGGGGCATTCCTACGAGCAGTACTTC. The full variable domain, its missing parts supplied by reference TRBV28 and TRBJ2-7, is DVKVTQSSRYLVKRTGEKVFLECVQDMDHENMFWYRQDPGLGLRLIYFSYDVKMKEKGDIPEGYSVSREKKERFSLILESASTNQTSMYLCASSYRGHSYEQYFGPGTRLTVT.

Points on this clonotype: A clone one base away is much larger, so this may be a read error. The chain is built from TRBV6-5 and TRBJ1-1, with D possibly being TRBD1 (6 bases). Germline loops: CDR1 MNHEY, CDR2 SVGAGI. This CDR3 has 14 residues. The CDR3 spells CASSYDRRDTEALF. DNA of the CDR3: TGTGCCAGCAGTTACGATCGCCGGGACACTGAAGCTCTCTTT.

Many counts were recorded for this clonotype. V gene TRBV7-2 combines with J gene TRBJ2-1; D not resolved. Trimming pared 6 bases from V and 7 bases from J, leaving 7 bases between. The CDR3 totals 11 residues. Looked up from germline, CDR1 is SGHTA and CDR2 is FQGNSA. This CDR3 reads CASRAWNEQFF. CDR3 DNA sequence: TGTGCCAGCAGAGCGTGGAATGAGCAGTTCTTC. The complete variable domain, with remaining parts taken from reference TRBV7-2 and TRBJ2-1, reads GAGVSQSPSNKVTEKGKDVELRCDPISGHTALYWYRQSLGQGLEFLIYFQGNSAPDKSGLPSDRFSAERTGGSVSTLTIQRTQQEDSAVYLCASRAWNEQFFGPGTRLTVL.

This clonotype was seen more than once but under ten times. The chain joins TRBV6-1 to TRBJ1-2, with 7 bases matching TRBD1. V lost 0 bases and J lost 0; bases outside the gene matches: 7. Germline CDR1 reads MNHNS; CDR2 reads SASEGT. The CDR3 loop spans 17 amino acids. The CDR3 loop reads CASSEALRQGANYGYTF. The CDR3 DNA reads as TGTGCCAGCAGTGAAGCGCTTCGGCAGGGGGCTAACTATGGCTACACCTTC.

The chain combines TRBV28 with TRBJ1-6; 7 nucleotides match TRBD1. Germline values: CDR1 MDHEN, CDR2 SYDVKM. The CDR3 totals 14 residues. J gave up 9 bases and V 7 bases, and 9 bases lay outside the gene matches. CDR3 loop: CASNSLGGSSPLHF. The CDR3 DNA follows: TGTGCCAGCAATTCTTTAGGGGGCAGTTCACCCCTCCACTTT.

CDR3 nucleotide sequence: TGTGCCAGCAGTGGGGGCGCAGGTGAAAAACTGTTTTTT. Translation gives CASSGGAGEKLFF. The chain employs TRBV6-6 and TRBJ1-4, with a possible D match to TRBD1 (6 bases). This CDR3 is 13 amino acids long. Germline loops: CDR1 MNHNY, CDR2 SVGAGI (reference sequence). V lost 5 bases, J lost 7 bases, and 11 bases lay in between.

The CDR3 nucleotides are TGTGCCAGCAGCTTGGGGGTAGCCAGGGGTCAAGAGACCCAGTACTTC. Amino acids: CASSLGVARGQETQYF. This sequence joins TRBV5-4 and TRBJ2-5, with a possible D match to TRBD1 (6 bases). Germline CDR1 and CDR2: SGHNT and YYREEE (reference sequence). The CDR3 totals 16 residues. Trimming removed 0 bases at V and 2 bases at J, with 14 bases between.

The sample holds a few counts of this clonotype. The genes are TRBV5-1 and TRBJ2-7, with 8 bases identical to TRBD1. The CDR3 has 14 amino acids. The germline V gene has CDR1 SGHRS and CDR2 YFSETQ. V trimming: 2 bases; J trimming: 6 bases; junction bases outside the gene matches: 7. In nucleotides, the CDR3 is TGCGCCAGCAGCTTACAGGGGGATCGGGGCGAGCAGTACTTC. This gives the protein CASSLQGDRGEQYF. Together with reference TRBV5-1 and TRBJ2-7, the CDR3 gives the full variable domain: KAGVTQTPRYLIKTRGQQVTLSCSPISGHRSVSWYQQTPGQGLQFLFEYFSETQRNKGNFPGRFSGRQFSNSRSEMNVSTLELGDSALYLCASSLQGDRGEQYFGPGTRLTVT.

Many counts were recorded for this clonotype. The chain has TRBV20-1 and TRBJ2-7; possibly TRBD2 for D (6 bases). The CDR3 totals 15 residues. Germline CDR1 is DFQATT and CDR2 is SNEGSKA (reference sequence). V was trimmed by 1 base and J by 0 bases, leaving 13 bases between them. The CDR3 region is CSARAIADVSYEQYF. CDR3 DNA: TGCAGTGCTAGAGCTATAGCGGATGTCTCCTACGAGCAGTACTTC.

To note about this clonotype: This may stem from a read error, because a much larger clone lies one nucleotide away. The chain combines TRBV19 with TRBJ2-5; 8 bases fit TRBD1. J gave up 11 bases and V 5 bases, and 19 bases lay outside the gene matches. This CDR3 comprises 16 residues. Germline lookup yields CDR1 LNHDA and CDR2 SQIVND (reference sequence). CDR3: CASSRSGQGAYNEQYF. The CDR3 region has the DNA TGTGCCAGTAGTCGATCCGGACAGGGCGCCTACAATGAGCAGTACTTC.

The chain links TRBV15 to TRBJ2-7; TRBD2 agrees at 8 bases. Germline assignment: CDR1 LNHNV and CDR2 YYDKDF (reference sequence). The CDR3 runs to 15 residues. The J segment lost 2 bases and the V segment lost 0 bases, leaving 3 bases of the junction unmatched. Written as DNA, the CDR3 is TGTGCCACCAGCAGAGACGGGGGGGCCACCTACGAGCAGTACTTC. Its translation is CATSRDGGATYEQYF.

This clonotype was seen at least ten times. The chain uses TRBV28 and TRBJ2-7; maybe TRBD2 (6 bases). CDR1 and CDR2 from the germline V gene are MDHEN and SYDVKM. The CDR3 runs 15 residues. Trimming cost V 2 bases and J 1 base, with 12 bases left between them. The CDR3 DNA reads as TGTGCCAGCAGTTTACGGGCTAGCGTATCCTACGAGCAGTACTTC. It translates to CASSLRASVSYEQYF.

This clonotype was seen just once. The V and J genes are TRBV28 and TRBJ1-3, with no clear D. CDR1 MDHEN and CDR2 SYDVKM come from the germline V gene. This CDR3 is built from 14 residues. Trimming took 4 bases from V and 1 from J, leaving 8 bases between them. As DNA, the CDR3 is TGTGCCAGCAGTTCGAGGAGGTCTGGAAACACCATATATTTT. Translation: CASSSRRSGNTIYF.